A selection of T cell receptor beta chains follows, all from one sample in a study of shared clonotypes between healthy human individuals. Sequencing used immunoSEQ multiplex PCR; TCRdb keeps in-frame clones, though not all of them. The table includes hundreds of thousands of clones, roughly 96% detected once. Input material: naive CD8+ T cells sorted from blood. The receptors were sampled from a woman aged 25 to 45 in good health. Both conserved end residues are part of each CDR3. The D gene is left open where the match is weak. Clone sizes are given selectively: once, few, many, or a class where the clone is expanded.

cdr3_nt: TGTGCCTGGAGTATGCCCAGGGTCACCTACGAGCAGTACTTC
cdr3_aa: CAWSMPRVTYEQYF
j_call: TRBJ2-7
v_call: TRBV30
clone_size: .
d_call: .

cdr3_nt: TGTGCCAGCAGTTGGGCCGGGCCTTACTACGAGCAGTACTTC
cdr3_aa: CASSWAGPYYEQYF
j_call: TRBJ2-7
v_call: TRBV27
clone_size: .
d_call: .

cdr3_nt: TGTGCCAGCAAGGGAGGCGTCAATCAGCCCCAGCATTTT
cdr3_aa: CASKGGVNQPQHF
j_call: TRBJ1-5
v_call: TRBV2
clone_size: .
d_call: .

cdr3_nt: TGTGCCAGCAGTTCCCAAAGACAGGGGTTGGACCAAGAGACCCAGTACTTC
cdr3_aa: CASSSQRQGLDQETQYF
j_call: TRBJ2-5
v_call: TRBV28
clone_size: .
d_call: TRBD1

cdr3_nt: TGTGCCAGCAGCTTAGTGCTAGGCCCCACAGATACGCAGTATTTT
cdr3_aa: CASSLVLGPTDTQYF
j_call: TRBJ2-3
v_call: TRBV7-7
clone_size: .
d_call: .

cdr3_nt: TGTGCCAGCAGTTTAAGGCCCGGACGGGTCTACGAGCAGTACTTC
cdr3_aa: CASSLRPGRVYEQYF
j_call: TRBJ2-7
v_call: TRBV27
clone_size: .
d_call: .

cdr3_nt: TGTGCCAGTTACAGGTCCTGGGGCTACGAGCAGTACTTC
cdr3_aa: CASYRSWGYEQYF
j_call: TRBJ2-7
v_call: TRBV25-1
clone_size: once
d_call: .

cdr3_nt: TGTGCCAGCAGTTTCCGCGGGACAGGCTCTCCAGATACGCAGTATTTT
cdr3_aa: CASSFRGTGSPDTQYF
j_call: TRBJ2-3
v_call: TRBV28
clone_size: .
d_call: TRBD1

cdr3_nt: TGTGCCAGCAGTTTCGGGACCCCAGGGATAGGGAACACTGAAGCTTTCTTT
cdr3_aa: CASSFGTPGIGNTEAFF
j_call: TRBJ1-1
v_call: TRBV27
clone_size: .
d_call: .

cdr3_nt: TGTGCCAGCAGTCTGGGATCGGAGGATACGCAGTATTTT
cdr3_aa: CASSLGSEDTQYF
j_call: TRBJ2-3
v_call: TRBV5-6
clone_size: .
d_call: .

cdr3_nt: TGCGCCAGCAGCGTATGGGACGCCCTGTCTACAAATGAGCAGTTCTTC
cdr3_aa: CASSVWDALSTNEQFF
j_call: TRBJ2-1
v_call: TRBV5-1
clone_size: .
d_call: .

cdr3_nt: TGTGCCAGCAGCCCCACGACAGGGAACTATGGCTACACCTTC
cdr3_aa: CASSPTTGNYGYTF
j_call: TRBJ1-2
v_call: TRBV11-2
clone_size: .
d_call: TRBD1

cdr3_nt: TGCGCCAGCAGCAACTATCCTTCGGGCTCCTACAATGAGCAGTTCTTC
cdr3_aa: CASSNYPSGSYNEQFF
j_call: TRBJ2-1
v_call: TRBV4-1
clone_size: once
d_call: .

cdr3_nt: TGCAGCGCTAGCGGGAGGGACACCGGGGAGCTGTTTTTT
cdr3_aa: CSASGRDTGELFF
j_call: TRBJ2-2
v_call: TRBV29-1
clone_size: .
d_call: TRBD2

cdr3_nt: TGCGCCAGCAGTCGTGGAATGAGTATTATGGCCGAGCAGTACTTC
cdr3_aa: CASSRGMSIMAEQYF
j_call: TRBJ2-7
v_call: TRBV5-1
clone_size: .
d_call: .

cdr3_nt: TGCGCCAGCAGCGCCCGACAGGGGGCAGATCAGCCCCAGCATTTT
cdr3_aa: CASSARQGADQPQHF
j_call: TRBJ1-5
v_call: TRBV4-1
clone_size: once
d_call: TRBD1

cdr3_nt: TGTGCCAGCAGCACCGGGACAGCCTCCCGGCAGCCCCAGCATTTT
cdr3_aa: CASSTGTASRQPQHF
j_call: TRBJ1-5
v_call: TRBV6-5
clone_size: .
d_call: TRBD1

cdr3_nt: TGCGCCAGCAGAGGTCCAGGTGGGGAGACCCAGTACTTC
cdr3_aa: CASRGPGGETQYF
j_call: TRBJ2-5
v_call: TRBV5-1
clone_size: .
d_call: .

cdr3_nt: TGTGCCATCAGTGAACCCCCTGCGGGAGGGGGAGAGACCCAGTACTTC
cdr3_aa: CAISEPPAGGGETQYF
j_call: TRBJ2-5
v_call: TRBV10-3
clone_size: .
d_call: TRBD2

cdr3_nt: TGTGCCAGCAGCTTAGTGAAGGGGGTAGGCACTGAAGCTTTCTTT
cdr3_aa: CASSLVKGVGTEAFF
j_call: TRBJ1-1
v_call: TRBV7-9
clone_size: .
d_call: .

cdr3_nt: TGTGCCAGCAGCCAAGTTCAGCTCTACGAGCAGTACTTC
cdr3_aa: CASSQVQLYEQYF
j_call: TRBJ2-7
v_call: TRBV14
clone_size: .
d_call: .

cdr3_nt: TGTGCCAGCAGTTTACTAGCGGGAAGTTACGAGCAGTACTTC
cdr3_aa: CASSLLAGSYEQYF
j_call: TRBJ2-7
v_call: TRBV27
clone_size: .
d_call: TRBD2

cdr3_nt: TGTGCCAGTGCTCCCCGGGAGAACACCGGGGAGCTGTTTTTT
cdr3_aa: CASAPRENTGELFF
j_call: TRBJ2-2
v_call: TRBV19
clone_size: few
d_call: .

cdr3_nt: TGTGCCAGCAGCCGCGACAACTATGGCTACACCTTC
cdr3_aa: CASSRDNYGYTF
j_call: TRBJ1-2
v_call: TRBV6-5
clone_size: few
d_call: .

cdr3_nt: TGTGCGACATATAAGGCCCTTAACTATGGCTACACCTTC
cdr3_aa: CATYKALNYGYTF
j_call: TRBJ1-2
v_call: TRBV28
clone_size: .
d_call: .

cdr3_nt: TGTGCCAGCAGTTACGGGACAGGGTTCGGTGAGCAGTTCTTC
cdr3_aa: CASSYGTGFGEQFF
j_call: TRBJ2-1
v_call: TRBV6-5
clone_size: .
d_call: TRBD1

cdr3_nt: TGTGCCAGCAGCTTTGGACTGATGACAGGGAACAATGAGCAGTTCTTC
cdr3_aa: CASSFGLMTGNNEQFF
j_call: TRBJ2-1
v_call: TRBV7-9
clone_size: .
d_call: TRBD1

cdr3_nt: TGTGCCAGCAGCCAAGAAGTGGGGGGACACAAGAACACTGAAGCTTTCTTT
cdr3_aa: CASSQEVGGHKNTEAFF
j_call: TRBJ1-1
v_call: TRBV7-9
clone_size: .
d_call: .

cdr3_nt: TGCGCCAGCAGTCCGCAGGGTTCCGGGGCCAACGTCCTGACTTTC
cdr3_aa: CASSPQGSGANVLTF
j_call: TRBJ2-6
v_call: TRBV10-2
clone_size: .
d_call: .

cdr3_nt: TGTGCCAGCAGCAAAGATGGGGTTGGCTATACCGCAGAATTGTCCGAGCAGTACTTC
cdr3_aa: CASSKDGVGYTAELSEQYF
j_call: TRBJ2-7
v_call: TRBV21-1
clone_size: .
d_call: .

cdr3_nt: TGTGCCAGTAGTTGGCCAGGGGTAAACACCGGGGAGCTGTTTTTT
cdr3_aa: CASSWPGVNTGELFF
j_call: TRBJ2-2
v_call: TRBV19
clone_size: few
d_call: .

cdr3_nt: TGTGCCAGCAGTTTGGACAGGGCCTCTGGGGCCAACGTCCTGACTTTC
cdr3_aa: CASSLDRASGANVLTF
j_call: TRBJ2-6
v_call: TRBV28
clone_size: once
d_call: TRBD1

cdr3_nt: TGTGCCAGCAGCCCCGGGGGGGGGACCGAGCAGTACTTC
cdr3_aa: CASSPGGGTEQYF
j_call: TRBJ2-7
v_call: TRBV13
clone_size: .
d_call: TRBD2

cdr3_nt: TGTGCCAGCAGCTTAGTTCTGACGGCCGCCCGCCACGAGCAGTACTTC
cdr3_aa: CASSLVLTAARHEQYF
j_call: TRBJ2-7
v_call: TRBV7-8
clone_size: .
d_call: .

cdr3_nt: TGTGCCAGCAGCTTTCGGGGCCACAATGAGCAGTTCTTC
cdr3_aa: CASSFRGHNEQFF
j_call: TRBJ2-1
v_call: TRBV11-2
clone_size: .
d_call: .

cdr3_nt: TGTGCCAGCAGTCAGGGGGAGTTCTTCGGGGAGCTGTTTTTT
cdr3_aa: CASSQGEFFGELFF
j_call: TRBJ2-2
v_call: TRBV5-4
clone_size: .
d_call: TRBD1

cdr3_nt: TGTGCCAGCAGTTCCATCCTCGGTCGCGGGGTCGACGAGCAGTACTTC
cdr3_aa: CASSSILGRGVDEQYF
j_call: TRBJ2-7
v_call: TRBV27
clone_size: .
d_call: .

cdr3_nt: TGTGCCAGCAGTGTATCCGGGACGGTGCTCGGGGAGCTGTTTTTT
cdr3_aa: CASSVSGTVLGELFF
j_call: TRBJ2-2
v_call: TRBV13
clone_size: .
d_call: .

cdr3_nt: TGTGCCTGCCGGGACGGCGCGAACACTGAAGCTTTCTTT
cdr3_aa: CACRDGANTEAFF
j_call: TRBJ1-1
v_call: TRBV30
clone_size: .
d_call: .

cdr3_nt: TGCGCCAGCAGCCAATATCTGGGATCGGGAAACACCATATATTTT
cdr3_aa: CASSQYLGSGNTIYF
j_call: TRBJ1-3
v_call: TRBV4-1
clone_size: .
d_call: .

cdr3_nt: TGTGCCAGCAGTTTAGATAGGGTGCCACCGGAGTCCTACGAGCAGTACTTC
cdr3_aa: CASSLDRVPPESYEQYF
j_call: TRBJ2-7
v_call: TRBV28
clone_size: .
d_call: .

cdr3_nt: TGTGCCAGCTCTTCCATCGGGACAGGGTCTTACGAGCAGTACTTC
cdr3_aa: CASSSIGTGSYEQYF
j_call: TRBJ2-7
v_call: TRBV27
clone_size: .
d_call: TRBD1

cdr3_nt: TGCGCCAGCAGTCAATTAAGGGGCGGGCAGGTGGCTGAAGCTTTCTTT
cdr3_aa: CASSQLRGGQVAEAFF
j_call: TRBJ1-1
v_call: TRBV23-1
clone_size: .
d_call: .

cdr3_nt: TGTGCCAGCAGCTTAGCATTAGGGCTAGCGGGAGGGACAGATACGCAGTATTTT
cdr3_aa: CASSLALGLAGGTDTQYF
j_call: TRBJ2-3
v_call: TRBV7-6
clone_size: .
d_call: TRBD2

cdr3_nt: TGTGCCAGCAGCTTAACCGGGACTAGCGGGAGTAATGAGCAGTTCTTC
cdr3_aa: CASSLTGTSGSNEQFF
j_call: TRBJ2-1
v_call: TRBV7-3
clone_size: once
d_call: TRBD2

cdr3_nt: TGTGCCAGCAGCCAGGGGACTAGCGGCGGGGATGAGCAGTTCTTC
cdr3_aa: CASSQGTSGGDEQFF
j_call: TRBJ2-1
v_call: TRBV4-2
clone_size: .
d_call: TRBD2

cdr3_nt: TGTGCCAGCGCAACGGGAGGGGGCGAAGGGGCCAACGTCCTGACTTTC
cdr3_aa: CASATGGGEGANVLTF
j_call: TRBJ2-6
v_call: TRBV19
clone_size: .
d_call: .

cdr3_nt: TGTGCCAGCACCCCATCTGCGGGAGCCGGGATCCACGAGCAGTACTTC
cdr3_aa: CASTPSAGAGIHEQYF
j_call: TRBJ2-7
v_call: TRBV27
clone_size: .
d_call: TRBD2

cdr3_nt: TGTGCCAGTGCCCTGGGAGGAGGAAGGGAGACCCAGTACTTC
cdr3_aa: CASALGGGRETQYF
j_call: TRBJ2-5
v_call: TRBV25-1
clone_size: .
d_call: .

cdr3_nt: TGTGCCAGCAGTTCAGGGGTTGGGGCCTACGAGCAGTACTTC
cdr3_aa: CASSSGVGAYEQYF
j_call: TRBJ2-7
v_call: TRBV6-5
clone_size: .
d_call: .

cdr3_nt: TGCAGCGTTGAAGATCCCGGGACGGAATCCTACGAGCAGTACTTC
cdr3_aa: CSVEDPGTESYEQYF
j_call: TRBJ2-7
v_call: TRBV29-1
clone_size: .
d_call: .

cdr3_nt: TGTGCCAGCAGTGAATACGAAGGGAGTACCTACAATGAGCAGTTCTTC
cdr3_aa: CASSEYEGSTYNEQFF
j_call: TRBJ2-1
v_call: TRBV25-1
clone_size: .
d_call: .

cdr3_nt: TGTGCCAGCAGTTTAACTACTTTGCGCACAGATACGCAGTATTTT
cdr3_aa: CASSLTTLRTDTQYF
j_call: TRBJ2-3
v_call: TRBV28
clone_size: .
d_call: .

cdr3_nt: TGTGCCAGTAGGCCCTCTAACACAGATACGCAGTATTTT
cdr3_aa: CASRPSNTDTQYF
j_call: TRBJ2-3
v_call: TRBV19
clone_size: .
d_call: .

cdr3_nt: TGTGCCAGCAGCTCTCTCTGGGGCCAGCTTTCCTACAATGAGCAGTTCTTC
cdr3_aa: CASSSLWGQLSYNEQFF
j_call: TRBJ2-1
v_call: TRBV11-2
clone_size: .
d_call: .

cdr3_nt: TGCGCCAGCAGTGATGAACTCCTCCACTCCTACGAGCAGTACTTC
cdr3_aa: CASSDELLHSYEQYF
j_call: TRBJ2-7
v_call: TRBV10-2
clone_size: .
d_call: .

cdr3_nt: TGTGCCAGCAGTGAACTCGGGTACTCCGAGCAGTACTTC
cdr3_aa: CASSELGYSEQYF
j_call: TRBJ2-7
v_call: TRBV2
clone_size: .
d_call: .

cdr3_nt: TGTGCCAGCAGTGATTGGGAAGACTCCTCCGAGGTTGGCTACACCTTC
cdr3_aa: CASSDWEDSSEVGYTF
j_call: TRBJ1-2
v_call: TRBV25-1
clone_size: .
d_call: .

cdr3_nt: TGTGCCAGCAGTGACAGGGGAAACCAGGACTACGAGCAGTACTTC
cdr3_aa: CASSDRGNQDYEQYF
j_call: TRBJ2-7
v_call: TRBV27
clone_size: .
d_call: TRBD1

cdr3_nt: TGTGCCAGCAGGGGAAAGGGGGACACCCGACGTTACGAGCAGTACTTC
cdr3_aa: CASRGKGDTRRYEQYF
j_call: TRBJ2-7
v_call: TRBV28
clone_size: .
d_call: .